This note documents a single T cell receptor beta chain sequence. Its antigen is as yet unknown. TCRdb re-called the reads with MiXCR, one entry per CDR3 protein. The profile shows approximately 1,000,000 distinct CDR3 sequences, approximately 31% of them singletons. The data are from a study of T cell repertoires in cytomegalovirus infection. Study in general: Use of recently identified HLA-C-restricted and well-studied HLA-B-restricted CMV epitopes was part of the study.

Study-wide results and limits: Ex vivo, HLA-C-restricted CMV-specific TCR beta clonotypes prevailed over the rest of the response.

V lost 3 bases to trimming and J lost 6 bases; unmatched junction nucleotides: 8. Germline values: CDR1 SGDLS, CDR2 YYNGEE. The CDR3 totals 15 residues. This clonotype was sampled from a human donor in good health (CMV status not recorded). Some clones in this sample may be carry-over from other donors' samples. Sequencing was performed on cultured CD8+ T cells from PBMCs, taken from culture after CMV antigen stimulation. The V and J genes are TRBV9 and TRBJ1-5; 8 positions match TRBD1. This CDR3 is CASSDGQGASQPQHF. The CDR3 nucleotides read TGTGCCAGCAGCGACGGGCAGGGGGCGAGTCAGCCCCAGCATTTT.